What follows are 19 T cell receptor beta chains derived from one specimen sequenced in a study of blood T cell repertoires in COVID-19. Here immunoSEQ multiplex PCR was the method, and the copy in TCRdb shows in-frame clones only, minus some. The sample has some 200,000 clones; 80% to 90% are singletons. Sequencing input: peripheral blood. The receptor set was obtained from an elderly woman with active or convalescent COVID-19.

The chain joins TRBV7-3 to TRBJ2-3, with D tentatively TRBD1 (5 bases). Trimming left V 2 bases short and J 0 bases short, with 12 bases between. The V gene's germline CDR1 is SGHTA and CDR2 FQGTGA. The CDR3 has 16 residues. The CDR3 DNA follows: TGTGCCAGCAGCTTAGGGGCAGGGCTGAGCACAGATACGCAGTATTTT. Amino acids: CASSLGAGLSTDTQYF.

The chain has TRBV29-1 and TRBJ1-2; 9 bases line up with TRBD1. V lost 3 bases to trimming and J lost 4 bases; unmatched junction nucleotides: 3. CDR3 length: 13 residues. Germline CDR1 reads SQVTM; CDR2 reads ANQGSEA. The CDR3 DNA sequence: TGCAGCGTTGAGAAGGGACAGGGCTATGGCTACACCTTC. This codes for CSVEKGQGYGYTF.

V usage is TRBV15 and J usage is TRBJ2-7; 8 positions agree with TRBD1. V trimming: 5 bases; J trimming: 3 bases; junction bases outside the gene matches: 6. This CDR3 contains 14 residues. The germline gives CDR1 LNHNV, CDR2 YYDKDF (reference sequence). CDR3 in amino acids: CATSPRQGHYEQYF. The CDR3, as DNA: TGTGCCACCAGCCCCCGACAGGGGCACTACGAGCAGTACTTC.

The chain recombines TRBV12-2 with TRBJ1-3; the table calls TRBD1, which could not be checked here. TRBV12-2 is noted as a pseudogene. CDR3 size: 18 residues. CDR3 amino acids: CASRRDQGDFSSGNTIYF. For the CDR3, the DNA is TGTGCAAGTCGTAGGGATCAGGGGGACTTCAGCTCTGGAAACACCATATATTTT.

V and J are TRBV2 and TRBJ2-7, with 8 bases identical to TRBD1. The trim removed 10 bases at V and 3 bases at J, leaving 14 bases unmatched. CDR1 and CDR2 from the germline V gene are SNHLY and FYNNEI. The CDR3 totals 15 residues. For the CDR3, the DNA is TGTGCCACCGTGGGGAAGGGACAGGTTCGCTACGAGCAGTACTTC. It encodes CATVGKGQVRYEQYF. Supplemented by reference TRBV2 and TRBJ2-7, the full variable domain reads EPEVTQTPSHQVTQMGQEVILRCVPISNHLYFYWYRQILGQKVEFLVSFYNNEISEKSEIFDDQFSVERPDGSNFTLKIRSTKLEDSAMYFCATVGKGQVRYEQYFGPGTRLTVT.

The genes are TRBV7-2 and TRBJ1-3; 8 bases line up with TRBD1. The length of the CDR3 is 17 residues. Germline values: CDR1 SGHTA, CDR2 FQGNSA. The V segment lost 4 bases and the J segment 4 bases; nucleotides outside the gene matches: 12. The CDR3 nucleotides read TGTGCCAGCAGCTCACCCAACGGACAGGGAGTGGGAAACACCATATATTTT. Protein: CASSSPNGQGVGNTIYF.

The rearrangement joins TRBV6-5 to TRBJ1-2; D gene uncertain. CDR1 and CDR2 (germline): MNHEY, SVGAGI. V was cut by 6 bases and J by 4 bases, with 12 bases left in between. The CDR3 is 13 amino acids. The CDR3 region is CASSKEVSYGYTF. The CDR3 bases are TGTGCCAGCAGCAAAGAAGTGAGCTATGGCTACACCTTC.

As DNA, the CDR3 is TGTGCCAGCTCACCACTGACAGGAGGACAGACTGAAGCTTTCTTT. It translates to CASSPLTGGQTEAFF. The chain couples TRBV18 to TRBJ1-1; tentative D call: TRBD1 (6 bases). Trimming pared 1 base from V and 5 bases from J, leaving 14 bases between. This CDR3 comprises 15 residues. Per germline, CDR1 KGHSH and CDR2 LQKENI. Drawing the rest from reference TRBV18 and TRBJ1-1, the complete variable domain is NAGVMQNPRHLVRRRGQEARLRCSPMKGHSHVYWYRQLPEEGLKFMVYLQKENIIDESGMPKERFSAEFPKEGPSILRIQQVVRGDSAAYFCASSPLTGGQTEAFFGQGTRLTVV.

The chain has TRBV5-1 and TRBJ2-7; D uncertain. Trimming stripped 7 bases from V and 0 bases from J, with 5 bases between. This CDR3 is 11 amino acids long. Germline V gene data show CDR1 as SGHRS and CDR2 as YFSETQ. The CDR3 sequence is CASSNSYEQYF. The CDR3 DNA follows: TGCGCCAGCTCTAACTCCTACGAGCAGTACTTC.

The CDR3 loop reads CASSLTSGSYEQYF. For the CDR3, the DNA is TGTGCCAGCAGCCTGACTAGCGGATCCTACGAGCAGTACTTC. This chain links TRBV9 with TRBJ2-7, with 9 bases fitting TRBD2. V shed 4 bases and J 1 base; nucleotides not matched to a gene: 3. There are 14 residues in the CDR3. Germline CDR1 is SGDLS and CDR2 is YYNGEE. The full variable domain, with the rest looked up from reference TRBV9 and TRBJ2-7, is DSGVTQTPKHLITATGQRVTLRCSPRSGDLSVYWYQQSLDQGLQFLIQYYNGEERAKGNILERFSAQQFPDLHSELNLSSLELGDSALYFCASSLTSGSYEQYFGPGTRLTVT.

The chain uses TRBV6-2 or TRBV6-3 and TRBJ1-1; TRBD1 aligns across 7 bases. The germline V gene encodes CDR1 MNHEY and CDR2 SVGEGT. The CDR3 sequence is 13 residues long. V lost 6 bases to trimming and J lost 3 bases; unmatched junction nucleotides: 4. The CDR3 nucleotides are TGTGCCAGCAGCCTCGACAGGGACACTGAAGCTTTCTTT. Translation: CASSLDRDTEAFF.

Only a few counts were recorded for this clone. The rearrangement uses TRBV3-1 (or the pseudogene TRBV3-2) and TRBJ2-1; 7 bases line up with TRBD2. Germline CDR1 and CDR2: LGHDT and YNNKEL (reference sequence). V dropped 4 bases and J dropped 0; count of bases not matched to a gene: 6. This CDR3 is built from 16 residues. This CDR3 reads CASSPSGVSSYNEQFF. CDR3 sequence (DNA): TGTGCCAGCAGCCCCAGCGGGGTCAGCTCCTACAATGAGCAGTTCTTC.

The CDR3 loop is CASSLNTQRNSPLHF. The CDR3 region has the DNA TGTGCCAGCAGCTTAAACACTCAGCGTAATTCACCCCTCCACTTT. V usage is TRBV7-2 and J usage is TRBJ1-6; D unclear. Trimming stripped 2 bases from V and 6 bases from J, with 11 bases between. Germline V gene lookup returns CDR1 SGHTA and CDR2 FQGNSA. The CDR3 loop spans 15 amino acids.

This clone was observed once. The chain has TRBV9 and TRBJ2-2, with TRBD2 matching over 12 bases. Germline V gene data show CDR1 as SGDLS and CDR2 as YYNGEE. The V segment lost 4 bases and the J segment 4 bases; nucleotides outside the gene matches: 11. The CDR3 runs 18 residues. The CDR3 coding sequence is TGTGCCAGCAGCCTCCGAGGACTAGCGGGAACCGGCACCGGGGAGCTGTTTTTT. It translates to CASSLRGLAGTGTGELFF.

This clone has just a few counts. The chain recombines TRBV2 with TRBJ2-1; D is unclear. Germline CDR1 SNHLY, CDR2 FYNNEI. V lost 4 bases, J lost 0 bases, and 10 bases lay in between. The length of the CDR3 is 15 residues. This CDR3 is CASSATTSSYNEQFF. Here the CDR3 DNA reads TGTGCCAGCAGTGCGACGACTTCCTCCTACAATGAGCAGTTCTTC.

This clone was counted a few times. The rearrangement uses TRBV7-9 and TRBJ2-1; 8 bases fit TRBD1. Trimming removed 4 bases from V and 3 bases from J; junction bases left unmatched: 5. This CDR3 is built from 15 residues. Germline CDR1 SEHNR, CDR2 FQNEAQ (reference sequence). The CDR3 sequence is CASSSGQGRYNEQFF. Written as DNA, the CDR3 is TGTGCCAGCAGCTCAGGACAGGGCCGCTACAATGAGCAGTTCTTC.

The J gene is TRBJ2-1, the V gene TRBV11-3; 8 positions agree with TRBD1. Per germline, CDR1 SGHNT and CDR2 YENEEA. The CDR3 covers 15 residues. V gave up 7 bases and J gave up 1 base; unmatched junction bases: 6. CDR3 nucleotide sequence: TGTGCCAGCACGCCGCGGGACAGGTCCTACAATGAGCAGTTCTTC. It translates to CASTPRDRSYNEQFF.

This chain connects TRBV21-1 to TRBJ2-7; the DNA was not compared with TRBD1, the D call given in the table. TRBV21-1 represents a pseudogene. The CDR3 is 17 residues long. The CDR3: CASSQPAVQGQGREQYF. As DNA, the CDR3 is TGTGCCAGCAGCCAACCGGCCGTCCAAGGCCAGGGGAGAGAGCAGTACTTC.

The chain has TRBV7-9 and TRBJ2-5, with D perhaps TRBD1 (6 bases). Per the germline V gene, CDR1 is SEHNR and CDR2 is FQNEAQ (reference sequence). V lost 3 bases, J lost 5 bases, and 10 bases lay in between. The CDR3 has 13 residues. The chain's CDR3 is CASSFTGTETQYF. CDR3 nucleotide sequence: TGTGCCAGCAGCTTCACAGGGACCGAGACCCAGTACTTC.